A single sample gave rise to the 12 T cell receptor beta chains below, sequenced in a study of blood T cell repertoires in COVID-19. Only in-frame clones appear in the TCRdb table, and some are missing; sequencing was by immunoSEQ multiplex PCR. The sample shows about 210,000 clones, about 89% of them seen only once. The sample taken for sequencing was peripheral blood. These receptors originate from a middle-aged woman with acute or convalescent COVID-19.

V usage is TRBV5-4 and J usage is TRBJ1-1; TRBD1 aligns across 7 bases. CDR1 is SGHNT, CDR2 YYREEE, per germline (reference sequence). The CDR3 runs 15 residues. The V segment lost 1 base and the J segment 5 bases; nucleotides outside the gene matches: 8. This CDR3 is CASSLQGVQGTEAFF. DNA for the CDR3: TGTGCCAGCAGCTTGCAAGGGGTACAGGGGACTGAAGCTTTCTTT.

The J gene is TRBJ1-2, the V gene TRBV7-6; D is ambiguous. The germline CDR1 and CDR2 sequences are SGHVS and FNYEAQ. This CDR3 contains 13 residues. Trimming cost V 0 bases and J 3 bases, with 5 bases left between them. CDR3 in DNA: TGTGCCAGCAGCTTAGCGCCAGACTATGGCTACACCTTC. Translated: CASSLAPDYGYTF.

The chain couples TRBV10-3 to TRBJ1-2, with D unresolved. From germline, CDR1 is ENHRY and CDR2 SYGVKD. The CDR3 covers 13 residues. Trimming shortened V by 0 bases and J by 6 bases, and 8 bases separated the two germline ends. The CDR3 DNA follows: TGTGCCATCAGTGAGTCCTCAATAGATGGCTACACCTTC. This gives the protein CAISESSIDGYTF.

CDR3: CASSLTYRQGAPEAFF. The DNA of the CDR3 is TGCGCCAGCAGCTTGACCTACCGACAGGGGGCCCCTGAAGCTTTCTTT. The chain employs TRBV5-1 and TRBJ1-1; TRBD1 agrees at 10 bases. The length of the CDR3 is 16 residues. V lost 1 base and J lost 6; bases outside the gene matches: 9. Germline V gene sequence: CDR1 SGHRS, CDR2 YFSETQ.

The rearrangement links TRBV20-1 to TRBJ2-1; D is unresolved. CDR1 and CDR2 (germline): DFQATT, SNEGSKA (reference sequence). This CDR3 contains 12 residues. The germline V and J ends were trimmed by 3 bases and 8 bases, with 11 bases remaining between them. CDR3 sequence: CSASGQVYEQFF. CDR3 DNA: TGCAGTGCTAGTGGCCAGGTCTATGAGCAGTTCTTC.

V is TRBV5-1 and J is TRBJ1-1, with D perhaps TRBD1 (6 bases). The CDR3 has 15 amino acids. Germline CDR1 reads SGHRS; CDR2 reads YFSETQ. V was clipped by 4 bases and J by 6 bases, with 19 bases between them. CDR3 region: CASSGFRQAGAEAFF. The CDR3 region has the DNA TGCGCCAGCAGCGGATTCCGACAGGCTGGCGCTGAAGCTTTCTTT. The whole variable domain, filled in from reference TRBV5-1 and TRBJ1-1, reads KAGVTQTPRYLIKTRGQQVTLSCSPISGHRSVSWYQQTPGQGLQFLFEYFSETQRNKGNFPGRFSGRQFSNSRSEMNVSTLELGDSALYLCASSGFRQAGAEAFFGQGTRLTVV.

This clone showed up just once. The CDR3 nucleotides read TGTGCCAGTAGTATAACAGATACGGGAGGCAATCAGCCCCAGCATTTT. It is translated as CASSITDTGGNQPQHF. The chain combines TRBV19 with TRBJ1-5; no clear D. There are 16 residues in the CDR3. CDR1 is LNHDA and CDR2 is SQIVND in the germline V gene (reference sequence). V dropped 2 bases and J dropped 2 bases, with 13 bases sitting between them.

The V and J genes are TRBV5-8 and TRBJ2-2; no clear D. V was pared by 4 bases and J by 1 base, with 11 bases between. Per germline, CDR1 SGHTS and CDR2 YDEGEE. The CDR3 is 15 residues long. The DNA of the CDR3 is TGTGCCAGCAGCGGCGGTCCCATGAACACCGGGGAGCTGTTTTTT. This translates into CASSGGPMNTGELFF.

The chain recombines TRBV29-1 with TRBJ2-3; 7 nucleotides line up with TRBD2. J was trimmed by 1 base and V by 5 bases; bases with no gene match: 6. This CDR3 has 14 amino acids. CDR1 is SQVTM and CDR2 is ANQGSEA in the germline V gene. CDR3 sequence: CSVKLAFGTDTQYF. As DNA, the CDR3 is TGCAGCGTTAAACTAGCGTTCGGCACAGATACGCAGTATTTT.

V and J are TRBV5-1 and TRBJ1-1; TRBD1 is a possible D gene (5 bases). V was shortened by 0 bases and J by 3 bases, with 12 bases between the two germline ends. Per the germline V gene, CDR1 is SGHRS and CDR2 is YFSETQ. This CDR3 spans 15 amino acids. CDR3 sequence reads: CASSLELRGDTEAFF. The CDR3 region has the DNA TGCGCCAGCAGCTTGGAGTTACGGGGGGACACTGAAGCTTTCTTT.

The chain joins TRBV25-1 to TRBJ1-2; perhaps TRBD1 as D (6 bases). This CDR3 is built from 14 residues. CDR1 is MGHDK and CDR2 is SYGVNS in the germline V gene. V lost 4 bases and J lost 1, with 10 bases in between. The CDR3 loop reads CASSVPGHNYGYTF. DNA of the CDR3: TGTGCCAGCAGTGTCCCGGGACATAACTATGGCTACACCTTC.

This chain links TRBV6-5 with TRBJ2-1; TRBD2 might be the D (5 bases). Germline V CDR1 and CDR2: MNHEY, SVGAGI. This CDR3 has 15 residues. Trimming stripped 7 bases from V and 5 bases from J, with 18 bases between. The CDR3 nucleotides are TGTGCCAGCACCATACCCGGGAACATCCACAATGAGCAGTTCTTC. This translates into CASTIPGNIHNEQFF.